This entry lists 31 T cell receptor beta chains sequenced from one sample in a study of blood T cell repertoires in COVID-19. This table comes from immunoSEQ multiplex PCR, and its TCRdb copy is limited to in-frame clones, with some not included. Of 140,000 or so clones in the sample, 70% to 85% were seen once. The sample comprised peripheral blood. These receptor sequences come from a man in his 60s with active or convalescent COVID-19.

This clone showed up just once. This chain uses TRBV15 with TRBJ2-1; TRBD2 matches 8 bases. This CDR3 spans 14 amino acids. Unmatched junction bases numbered 5, after V lost 2 bases and J lost 8 bases. CDR1 and CDR2 from the germline V gene are LNHNV and YYDKDF (reference sequence). CDR3 protein: CATSRKREFDEQFF. In DNA form, the CDR3 reads TGTGCCACCAGCAGAAAGCGGGAGTTCGATGAGCAGTTCTTC.

The rearrangement joins TRBV11-3 to TRBJ2-4; the match to TRBD1 covers 7 bases. The junction had 9 bases not matched to a gene; V was cut back by 1 base and J by 0 bases. Per germline, CDR1 SGHNT and CDR2 YENEEA. CDR3 length: 18 amino acids. For the CDR3, the DNA is TGTGCCAGCAGCTTAGTGACAGGGAGTAGTGCAGCCAAAAACATTCAGTACTTC. Its protein is CASSLVTGSSAAKNIQYF.

The gene calls are TRBV10-2 and TRBJ2-5, with D possibly TRBD2 on 5 matching bases. Germline V lookup: CDR1 WSHSY, CDR2 SAAADI. This CDR3 region has 12 residues. Trimming removed 0 bases at V and 7 bases at J, with 6 bases between. The CDR3, as DNA: TGCGCCAGCAGTGAGTCGGAGGCGACCCAGTACTTC. It translates to CASSESEATQYF.

The J gene is TRBJ2-3, the V gene TRBV7-8, with TRBD1 as a possible D gene (9 bases). Trimming cost V 4 bases and J 8 bases, with 19 bases left between them. The CDR3 runs 15 residues. Looked up from germline, CDR1 is SGHVS and CDR2 is FQNEAQ. The CDR3 spells CASSSSGTGTSTQYF. Here the CDR3 DNA reads TGTGCCAGCAGCTCCTCCGGGACAGGGACTAGTACGCAGTATTTT. The variable domain in full, with the rest retrieved from reference TRBV7-8 and TRBJ2-3, is GAGVSQSPRYKVAKRGQDVALRCDPISGHVSLFWYQQALGQGPEFLTYFQNEAQLDKSGLPSDRFFAERPEGSVSTLKIQRTQQEDSAVYLCASSSSGTGTSTQYFGPGTRLTVL.

This CDR3 reads CASSWDRGTYGYTF. CDR3 nucleotide sequence: TGTGCCAGCAGCTGGGACAGGGGGACCTATGGCTACACCTTC. The chain links TRBV6-2 or TRBV6-3 to TRBJ1-2; TRBD1 aligns across 11 bases. Germline lookup yields CDR1 MNHEY and CDR2 SVGEGT. The ends lost 6 bases at V and 4 bases at J; junction bases unmatched: 4. The CDR3 contains 14 residues.

This clone was seen once. The V call is TRBV18, the J call TRBJ2-6, with D hard to call. Germline assignment: CDR1 KGHSH and CDR2 LQKENI. The CDR3 has 15 amino acids. Trimming left V 3 bases short and J 0 bases short, with 6 bases between. In nucleotides, the CDR3 is TGTGCCAGCTCACCTGCCAGCTCTGGGGCCAACGTCCTGACTTTC. It is translated as CASSPASSGANVLTF.

V usage is TRBV5-1 and J usage is TRBJ2-3; a weak D match, TRBD1 (5 bases). Trimming took 0 bases from V and 0 from J, leaving 11 bases between them. The germline V gene encodes CDR1 SGHRS and CDR2 YFSETQ. CDR3 length: 16 residues. The CDR3 nucleotides read TGCGCCAGCAGCTTGGGGACATCTTCTAGCACAGATACGCAGTATTTT. Translating it yields CASSLGTSSSTDTQYF.

The V call is TRBV6-5, the J call TRBJ1-1; D unresolved. The CDR3 is 13 amino acids. CDR1 and CDR2 (germline): MNHEY, SVGAGI. V was cut by 0 bases and J by 10 bases, with 12 bases left in between. In DNA form, the CDR3 reads TGTGCCAGCAGTTACTCGAGTAGGTCGGGAGCTTTCTTT. It yields the protein CASSYSSRSGAFF.

V is TRBV9 and J is TRBJ2-5, with TRBD2 matching over 7 bases. Germline V gives CDR1 SGDLS, CDR2 YYNGEE. This CDR3 spans 13 amino acids. J was trimmed by 4 bases and V by 0 bases; bases with no gene match: 0. CDR3 amino acids: CASSVASGETQYF. The CDR3 DNA is TGTGCCAGCAGCGTAGCTAGCGGAGAGACCCAGTACTTC.

The rearrangement links TRBV19 to TRBJ1-2; 7 bases are shared with TRBD1. This CDR3 comprises 14 residues. J lost 3 bases, V lost 9 bases, and 10 bases had no gene match. Germline-derived CDR1 and CDR2 are LNHDA and SQIVND (reference sequence). The CDR3 sequence: CASTETGNYYGYTF. CDR3 bases: TGTGCCAGCACCGAGACAGGGAATTACTATGGCTACACCTTC.

The chain has TRBV5-6 and TRBJ2-3; 8 bases map to TRBD1. The J segment lost 3 bases and the V segment lost 1 base, leaving 7 bases of the junction unmatched. This CDR3 is built from 16 residues. Germline assignment: CDR1 SGHDT and CDR2 YYEEEE. Here the CDR3 reads CASSLTTGGATDTQYF. The CDR3 coding sequence is TGTGCCAGCAGCTTGACTACAGGGGGAGCAACAGATACGCAGTATTTT.

In DNA form, the CDR3 reads TGTGCCAGCAGCGTAGACGGGGGACTAGCGCATTACAATGAGCAGTTCTTC. Translation: CASSVDGGLAHYNEQFF. The chain uses TRBV9 and TRBJ2-1; TRBD2 matches 10 bases. The V gene's germline CDR1 is SGDLS and CDR2 YYNGEE. The J segment lost 4 bases and the V segment lost 0 bases, leaving 7 bases of the junction unmatched. The CDR3 sequence is 17 residues long.

This clone was seen only a few times. The CDR3 sequence is CASSAYRDRVTEAFF. The CDR3 coding sequence is TGTGCCAGCAGCGCGTACCGGGACAGGGTTACTGAAGCTTTCTTT. V and J are TRBV5-5 and TRBJ1-1, with 9 bases fitting TRBD1. Germline V gives CDR1 SGHKS, CDR2 YYEKEE (reference sequence). There are 15 residues in the CDR3. The trim removed 4 bases at V and 5 bases at J, leaving 9 bases unmatched.

This chain joins TRBV3-1 (or the pseudogene TRBV3-2) and TRBJ2-3; 11 bases agree with TRBD2. Germline V gives CDR1 LGHDT, CDR2 YNNKEL (reference sequence). The trim removed 2 bases at V and 0 bases at J, leaving 7 bases unmatched. The CDR3 is made up of 18 amino acids. Here the CDR3 reads CASSQWPSGGTSTDTQYF. The CDR3 region has the DNA TGTGCCAGCAGCCAATGGCCTAGCGGGGGGACTAGCACAGATACGCAGTATTTT.

In its sample, this clone was seen a few times. V is TRBV2 and J is TRBJ1-4; 9 nucleotides align to TRBD1. Trimming removed 4 bases from V and 3 bases from J; junction bases left unmatched: 3. The CDR3 sequence is 15 residues long. The germline V gene encodes CDR1 SNHLY and CDR2 FYNNEI. For the CDR3, the DNA is TGTGCCAGCAGTGGTGACAGGGGGGCTAATGAAAAACTGTTTTTT. It specifies CASSGDRGANEKLFF.

This clone was seen just once. The J gene is TRBJ2-2, the V gene TRBV12-3 or TRBV12-4; D remains unclear. Trimming stripped 3 bases from V and 6 bases from J, with 5 bases between. This CDR3 is built from 12 residues. CDR3 sequence: CASSFLSGELFF. The DNA of the CDR3 is TGTGCCAGCAGTTTTTTATCCGGGGAGCTGTTTTTT.

The V call is TRBV30, the J call TRBJ1-1; D possibly corresponds to TRBD1 (5 bases). Trimming shortened V by 1 base and J by 3 bases, and 18 bases separated the two germline ends. This CDR3 spans 16 amino acids. Germline assignment: CDR1 GTSNPN and CDR2 SVGIG (reference sequence). CDR3 DNA: TGTGCCTGGAGTGCCCCCCCTGGGCGGGGGGACACTGAAGCTTTCTTT. Translated: CAWSAPPGRGDTEAFF. The whole variable domain, filled in from reference TRBV30 and TRBJ1-1, reads SQTIHQWPATLVQPVGSPLSLECTVEGTSNPNLYWYRQAAGRGLQLLFYSVGIGQISSEVPQNLSASRPQDRQFILSSKKLLLSDSGFYLCAWSAPPGRGDTEAFFGQGTRLTVV.

This clone was observed once. The V call is TRBV15, the J call TRBJ2-1; no definite D call. The CDR3 is made up of 14 amino acids. The germline CDR1 and CDR2 sequences are LNHNV and YYDKDF (reference sequence). Trimming took off 1 base at V and 4 bases at J, with 8 bases between the two ends. The CDR3 protein is CATSRVRLYNEQFF. The CDR3 coding sequence is TGTGCCACCAGCAGAGTCAGGCTGTACAATGAGCAGTTCTTC.

V gene TRBV7-9 combines with J gene TRBJ2-1; 8 positions match TRBD2. The V gene end was trimmed by 5 bases and the J gene end by 0 bases; junction bases not matched to a gene: 3. The CDR3 loop spans 15 amino acids. CDR1 is SEHNR, CDR2 FQNEAQ, per germline (reference sequence). CDR3 loop: CASSRSGSSYNEQFF. The CDR3 nucleotides read TGTGCCAGCAGCCGAAGCGGGAGCTCCTACAATGAGCAGTTCTTC.

The CDR3 nucleotides read TGTGCCACCAGTGATTTGCCTAGCTCCAAGGTAGAGACCCAGTACTTC. It specifies CATSDLPSSKVETQYF. J is TRBJ2-5 and V is TRBV24-1; TRBD2 is a possible D gene (5 bases). The CDR3 spans 16 residues. Trimming cost V 0 bases and J 4 bases, with 14 bases left between them. The germline CDR1 and CDR2 sequences are KGHDR and SFDVKD.

This clone has a count of ten or more. The V gene is TRBV30, the J gene TRBJ1-2; D call uncertain. The CDR3 loop spans 13 amino acids. V lost 3 bases to trimming and J lost 8 bases, with 16 bases between them. Per the germline V gene, CDR1 is GTSNPN and CDR2 is SVGIG (reference sequence). DNA for the CDR3: TGTGCCTGGAGGGGTATAGCGGCGGCCGGCTACACCTTC. Encoded protein: CAWRGIAAAGYTF.

This clone was counted once. V gene TRBV11-2 combines with J gene TRBJ2-1, with a weak D call TRBD2 (7 bases). The CDR3 contains 16 residues. V lost 5 bases and J lost 6, with 20 bases in between. Germline V lookup: CDR1 SGHAT, CDR2 FQNNGV. The CDR3 region has the DNA TGTGCCAGCAGCCCGTTAAGAGGGGGGGGATTCAATGAGCAGTTCTTC. It encodes CASSPLRGGGFNEQFF.

The chain couples TRBV29-1 to TRBJ2-7, with a possible D match to TRBD2 (5 bases). Deletions cut 5 bases from V and 0 bases from J, with 17 bases between. This CDR3 contains 15 residues. Germline CDR1 reads SQVTM; CDR2 reads ANQGSEA. As DNA, the CDR3 is TGCAGCGTTTATGAACCGTCCGGGAACTCCTACGAGCAGTACTTC. The encoded protein is CSVYEPSGNSYEQYF.

This chain joins TRBV30 and TRBJ1-5, with 7 bases that match TRBD1. The CDR3 contains 17 residues. The V gene's germline CDR1 is GTSNPN and CDR2 SVGIG (reference sequence). With 2 bases clipped from V and 3 bases from J, the junction kept 13 bases outside the gene matches. Here the CDR3 DNA reads TGTGCCTGGAGTCCATCGACAGGGTCTCATTCCAATCAGCCCCAGCATTTT. It translates to CAWSPSTGSHSNQPQHF.

The chain is built from TRBV29-1 and TRBJ1-3; 7 bases agree with TRBD1. Germline V gene data show CDR1 as SQVTM and CDR2 as ANQGSEA. The CDR3 loop spans 15 amino acids. The V gene end was trimmed by 4 bases and the J gene end by 3 bases; junction bases not matched to a gene: 9. In DNA, the CDR3 is TGCAGCGTTGCTGTGACAGGGTCCATTGGAAACACCATATATTTT. This translates into CSVAVTGSIGNTIYF.

The CDR3 region has the DNA TGTGCCAGCAGCGCTAGCGGCAGCTCCTACAATGAGCAGTTCTTC. Translating gives CASSASGSSYNEQFF. The chain is built from TRBV9 and TRBJ2-1, with 7 bases fitting TRBD2. Trimming removed 3 bases from V and 0 bases from J; junction bases left unmatched: 3. From germline, CDR1 is SGDLS and CDR2 YYNGEE. The CDR3 totals 15 residues.

The rearrangement uses TRBV27 and TRBJ2-5; the D gene is possibly TRBD1 (5 bases). Germline CDR1 is MNHEY and CDR2 is SMNVEV (reference sequence). V lost 8 bases and J 4 bases, leaving 11 bases between the germline ends. The CDR3 is 12 amino acids. The CDR3 bases are TGTGCCAGCGGCACAGGTCGAGAGACCCAGTACTTC. It is translated as CASGTGRETQYF.

This clone was recorded once. DNA of the CDR3: TGTGCCTGGAGTGTACGGGACAGACTAACTAACTATGGCTACACCTTC. As protein: CAWSVRDRLTNYGYTF. The chain couples TRBV30 to TRBJ1-2; 7 bases agree with TRBD1. The trim removed 0 bases at V and 0 bases at J, leaving 7 bases unmatched. Germline V CDR1 and CDR2: GTSNPN, SVGIG (reference sequence). This CDR3 has 16 residues.

V usage is TRBV3-1 (or the pseudogene TRBV3-2) and J usage is TRBJ1-1; perhaps TRBD1 as D (6 bases). The CDR3 is 13 amino acids. Germline V lookup: CDR1 LGHDT, CDR2 YNNKEL (reference sequence). Deletions cut 5 bases from V and 7 bases from J, with 14 bases between. CDR3 DNA: TGTGCCAGCAGCAACACAGGGAGAGGTGAAGCTTTCTTT. Amino acid sequence: CASSNTGRGEAFF.

The chain employs TRBV6-6 and TRBJ1-2, with D possibly matching TRBD1 (6 bases). V dropped 6 bases and J dropped 4 bases, with 9 bases sitting between them. There are 12 residues in the CDR3. Germline-derived CDR1 and CDR2 are MNHNY and SVGAGI (reference sequence). This CDR3 is CASSQDSYGYTF. The CDR3, as DNA: TGTGCCAGCAGCCAGGACAGCTATGGCTACACCTTC.

V and J are TRBV30 and TRBJ2-2; 9 bases match TRBD2. This CDR3 is 11 amino acids long. The V gene end was trimmed by 4 bases and the J gene end by 15 bases; junction bases not matched to a gene: 6. The germline CDR1 and CDR2 sequences are GTSNPN and SVGIG (reference sequence). The DNA for the CDR3 is TGTGCCTGGATGGCGGGAGGGCGATTGTTTTTT. It encodes CAWMAGGRLFF.